The 11 T cell receptor beta chains reported below all come from one sample, sequenced in a study of T cell repertoires in cytomegalovirus infection. For these receptors, no antigen is known. One entry per CDR3 protein, called by TCRdb with MiXCR from the reads. The data contain about 920,000 distinct CDR3 sequences, roughly a third of them singletons. Here the sequenced sample was cultured CD8+ T cells from PBMCs, taken from culture after CMV antigen stimulation. The receptors derive from a human donor in good health (CMV status not recorded). Some clones in this sample may be carry-over from other donors' samples.

The chain is built from TRBV6-6 and TRBJ2-3; the match to TRBD1 covers 7 bases. The CDR3 is 14 amino acids. Trimming at V came to 5 bases and at J to 1 base, leaving 3 bases not matched to a gene. Germline CDR1 reads MNHNY; CDR2 reads SVGAGI (reference sequence). The CDR3 DNA is TGTGCCAGCAGTAGACAGGGACGCACAGATACGCAGTATTTT. It codes for CASSRQGRTDTQYF.

The chain joins TRBV6-8 to TRBJ2-7; D gene uncertain. Germline CDR1 is MNHGY and CDR2 is SAAAGT. Trimming stripped 7 bases from V and 5 bases from J, with 9 bases between. The CDR3 covers 11 residues. As DNA, the CDR3 is TGTGCCAGCATTAGTGGACACGAGCAGTACTTC. Protein: CASISGHEQYF.

The rearrangement links TRBV29-1 to TRBJ2-1; D is unclear. V lost 1 base and J 6 bases, leaving 10 bases between the germline ends. CDR1 is SQVTM, CDR2 ANQGSEA, per germline. The CDR3 has 13 amino acids. Here the CDR3 reads CSVEATDINEQFF. CDR3 DNA: TGCAGCGTTGAAGCGACCGATATCAATGAGCAGTTCTTC.

This clonotype has just a few counts. This chain connects TRBV7-6 to TRBJ2-1; D assignment may be TRBD1 or TRBD2 (5 bases each). V was pared by 6 bases and J by 0 bases, with 6 bases between. The CDR3 length is 13 residues. The V gene's germline CDR1 is SGHVS and CDR2 FNYEAQ. The CDR3 sequence: CASRRGSYNEQFF. DNA for the CDR3: TGTGCCAGCAGGAGGGGCTCCTACAATGAGCAGTTCTTC.

This chain uses TRBV6-1 with TRBJ2-1; 8 nucleotides align to TRBD2. Trimming cost V 0 bases and J 9 bases; bases outside gene matches: 7. Germline CDR1 reads MNHNS; CDR2 reads SASEGT. The CDR3 loop spans 15 amino acids. CDR3 residues: CASSEARGASREQFF. The CDR3 coding sequence is TGTGCCAGCAGTGAAGCGCGGGGGGCTAGCCGTGAGCAGTTCTTC.

This clonotype was found many times. The rearrangement uses TRBV6-1 and TRBJ2-2; D unclear. The V end lost 4 bases, the J end lost 1 base, and 7 bases lay between the germline ends. Germline assignment: CDR1 MNHNS and CDR2 SASEGT. The CDR3 is 14 residues long. CDR3 amino acids: CASSAPQNTGELFF. The CDR3 bases are TGTGCCAGCAGTGCCCCACAGAACACCGGGGAGCTGTTTTTT.

This clonotype was seen only a few times. The gene calls are TRBV7-2 and TRBJ2-5, with 11 bases identical to TRBD2. Germline lookup yields CDR1 SGHTA and CDR2 FQGNSA. V lost 9 bases to trimming and J lost 1 base; unmatched junction nucleotides: 7. The CDR3 sequence is 15 residues long. In DNA, the CDR3 is TGTGCCAGTGCTACTAGCGGGGGTATCCAAGAGACCCAGTACTTC. Translating it yields CASATSGGIQETQYF.

The CDR3 loop reads CASSPDGRETQYF. CDR3 DNA sequence: TGTGCCAGCAGCCCGGACGGTAGGGAGACCCAGTACTTC. This chain connects TRBV7-2 to TRBJ2-5; D gene ambiguous. CDR1 is SGHTA and CDR2 is FQGNSA in the germline V gene. The V gene lost 5 bases and the J gene lost 5 bases, with 12 bases spanning the gap. The CDR3 extends over 13 amino acids.

This clonotype was counted only a few times. V and J are TRBV7-8 and TRBJ2-2, with 7 bases identical to TRBD2. The V and J ends lost 7 bases and 9 bases, in that order; junction bases with no gene match: 14. CDR1 is SGHVS and CDR2 is FQNEAQ in the germline V gene. There are 15 residues in the CDR3. CDR3 in amino acids: CASIGEGGARRELFF. The CDR3 coding sequence is TGTGCCAGCATTGGAGAGGGAGGGGCAAGGAGGGAGCTGTTTTTT.

The V gene is TRBV27, the J gene TRBJ2-7, with TRBD1 as a possible D gene (5 bases). The V end lost 6 bases, the J end lost 7 bases, and 10 bases lay between the germline ends. The CDR3 runs 11 residues. Germline CDR1 MNHEY, CDR2 SMNVEV (reference sequence). The CDR3 here is CASRGHDEQYV. For the CDR3, the DNA is TGTGCCAGCAGGGGGCATGATGAGCAGTACGTC.

This chain uses TRBV12-3 or TRBV12-4 with TRBJ2-5, with unresolved D. The CDR3 covers 14 residues. Trimming stripped 5 bases from V and 4 bases from J, with 14 bases between. CDR3 in amino acids: CASSVGGMGETQYF. The CDR3 DNA reads TGTGCCAGCAGTGTCGGCGGAATGGGAGAGACCCAGTACTTC.